These 5 T cell receptor beta chains were sequenced from one sample in a study of follicular helper T cells after annual influenza vaccination. The protocol was immunoSEQ multiplex PCR, while the TCRdb copy is restricted to in-frame clones and leaves out a portion. The sample lists about 10,000 clones, 80% to 90% seen once, with 0.4% to 0.55% in the top ten. The time point: 2015-2016 season, pre-vaccination. Material: CXCR5+ CD38- circulating T follicular helper cells from blood, obtained on the day of influenza vaccination. Subset in this sample: circulating Tfh, non-naive CD4+CXCR5+PD-1+ (ICOS+CD38+ or ICOS-CD38-). These receptors originate from an adult who received the influenza vaccine.

V is TRBV6-6 and J is TRBJ2-5; TRBD1 matches 7 bases. Germline V gene data show CDR1 as MNHNY and CDR2 as SVGAGI (reference sequence). V was pared by 6 bases and J by 1 base, with 8 bases of the junction left unmatched. The CDR3 is made up of 15 amino acids. The CDR3 here is CASRRLDRAQETQYF. The CDR3 DNA follows: TGTGCCAGCAGACGTCTTGACAGGGCCCAAGAGACCCAGTACTTC.

The genes are TRBV5-1 and TRBJ2-6; D uncertain. V gave up 4 bases and J gave up 0 bases, with 14 bases separating them. The CDR3 runs to 17 residues. Per germline, CDR1 SGHRS and CDR2 YFSETQ. The chain's CDR3 is CASSIDPVDSGANVLTF. In DNA form, the CDR3 reads TGCGCCAGCAGCATTGATCCGGTGGACTCTGGGGCCAACGTCCTGACTTTC.

This chain joins TRBV30 and TRBJ1-1, with no clear D. V was pared by 0 bases and J by 0 bases, with 11 bases between. Germline CDR1 GTSNPN, CDR2 SVGIG (reference sequence). The CDR3 spans 15 residues. CDR3 amino acids: CAWSVWQELNTEAFF. The CDR3 DNA follows: TGTGCCTGGAGTGTATGGCAGGAACTGAACACTGAAGCTTTCTTT.

The J gene is TRBJ2-3, the V gene TRBV4-3; D ambiguous. Germline V lookup: CDR1 LGHNA, CDR2 YSLEER. Trimming shortened V by 0 bases and J by 0 bases, and 10 bases separated the two germline ends. The CDR3 has 16 residues. The CDR3 nucleotides are TGCGCCAGCAGCCAAGATCTTAGTGCTAGCACAGATACGCAGTATTTT. Amino acid sequence: CASSQDLSASTDTQYF.

This chain uses TRBV7-8 with TRBJ1-5; 9 nucleotides align to TRBD1. The trim removed 3 bases at V and 7 bases at J, leaving 10 bases unmatched. Germline V lookup: CDR1 SGHVS, CDR2 FQNEAQ. CDR3 length equals 16 residues. The CDR3 protein is CASSFAGTGSRQPQHF. In DNA, the CDR3 is TGTGCCAGCAGCTTTGCCGGGACAGGGTCAAGGCAGCCCCAGCATTTT.